This T cell receptor (beta chain) was found in a study of blood T cell repertoires in COVID-19. As for the study in general: The analysed material was cDNA or gDNA that came from T cells, B-cell-depleted T cells, or PBMCs.

Only in-frame clones appear in the TCRdb table, and some are missing; sequencing was by immunoSEQ multiplex PCR. Seen here are about 300,000 clones, around nine tenths observed once, and the top ten hold around 2.4%. Trimming cost V 8 bases and J 2 bases; bases outside gene matches: 6. This CDR3 has 13 residues. Germline-derived CDR1 and CDR2 are LNHDA and SQIVND (reference sequence). Donors of Cohort 3 who recovered were those that had two negative PCRs, clearance, or symptom resolution. The chain employs TRBV19 and TRBJ2-7; TRBD1 matches at 7 bases. The material sequenced was PBMCs or T cells enriched from blood (not recorded which). This TCR derives from a young woman who had recovered from COVID-19. The CDR3 loop reads CASSSDRAYEQYF. The CDR3 coding sequence is TGTGCCAGTTCGTCCGACAGGGCCTACGAGCAGTACTTC.